The 15 T cell receptor beta chains in this list originate from one sample, sequenced in a study of T-cell memory formation after mild COVID-19. TCRdb itself ran the 5' RACE reads through MiXCR, one entry per CDR3 protein. The data show roughly 35,000 distinct CDR3 sequences, with under 8% seen just once and less than 30% held by the top ten. Sequenced input: PBMCs or a T cell subset sorted from them (not recorded which). The source of these receptors is a man younger than 35 who had mild COVID-19 (a few samples of this study predate the infection). Cell type and time point are not known.

Ten or more counts support this clonotype. This sequence joins TRBV20-1 and TRBJ2-7, with D unclear. V was clipped by 0 bases and J by 3 bases, with 18 bases between them. The germline gives CDR1 DFQATT, CDR2 SNEGSKA (reference sequence). The CDR3 sequence is 16 residues long. CDR3 protein: CSARDDLEGKGYEQYF. CDR3 bases: TGCAGTGCTAGAGATGATTTGGAAGGGAAGGGCTACGAGCAGTACTTC.

At least ten counts were recorded for this clonotype. This chain connects TRBV7-2 to TRBJ1-1, with a possible D match to TRBD1 (6 bases). Trimming pared 7 bases from V and 7 bases from J, leaving 25 bases between. CDR1 and CDR2 from the germline V gene are SGHTA and FQGNSA. This CDR3 is 16 amino acids long. The CDR3 DNA reads as TGTGCCAGCACCTACCCCGAGACAGGTAGTTGGGGTGAAGCTTTCTTT. This encodes CASTYPETGSWGEAFF.

At least ten counts were recorded for this clonotype. V gene TRBV27 combines with J gene TRBJ2-3; 9 bases are a match to TRBD1. Germline V lookup: CDR1 MNHEY, CDR2 SMNVEV (reference sequence). V gave up 8 bases and J gave up 3 bases; unmatched junction bases: 3. The CDR3 has 13 amino acids. The CDR3 region is CASLGQGTDTQYF. DNA for the CDR3: TGTGCCAGCTTGGGACAGGGAACAGATACGCAGTATTTT.

This clonotype was seen at least ten times. This chain uses TRBV3-1 with TRBJ2-3; the D gene is possibly TRBD2 (5 bases). There are 13 residues in the CDR3. The germline V and J ends were trimmed by 0 bases and 14 bases, with 15 bases remaining between them. Germline CDR1 is LGHDT and CDR2 is YNNKEL (reference sequence). CDR3: CASSQELGGYPYF. The CDR3, as DNA: TGTGCCAGCAGCCAAGAGCTCGGAGGCTACCCGTATTTT.

This chain uses TRBV5-1 with TRBJ2-6, with D maybe TRBD1 (6 bases). Germline CDR1 and CDR2: SGHRS and YFSETQ. Trimming left V 0 bases short and J 3 bases short, with 7 bases between. The CDR3 runs 15 residues. The CDR3 protein is CASSLEGVGANVLTF. The CDR3 DNA is TGCGCCAGCAGCTTGGAGGGGGTTGGGGCCAACGTCCTGACTTTC.

The chain couples TRBV11-2 to TRBJ2-1; 15 bases map to TRBD2. The CDR3 runs to 15 residues. The junction had 2 bases not matched to a gene; V was cut back by 1 base and J by 10 bases. The germline CDR1 and CDR2 sequences are SGHAT and FQNNGV. CDR3 in DNA: TGTGCCAGCAGCTTAGGGACTAGCGGGGGGGCCGAGCAGTTCTTC. Translated, it gives CASSLGTSGGAEQFF.

This clonotype was picked up many times. The CDR3 here is CASSSLAGGTDTQYF. CDR3 coding DNA: TGCGCCAGCAGCTCCCTAGCGGGGGGAACAGATACGCAGTATTTT. The chain uses TRBV5-1 and TRBJ2-3; TRBD2 matches 11 bases. CDR3 length: 15 residues. V shed 3 bases and J 3 bases; nucleotides not matched to a gene: 3. Germline values: CDR1 SGHRS, CDR2 YFSETQ.

CDR3 protein: CASSQPGAGNTIYF. The CDR3 DNA follows: TGTGCCAGCAGCCAACCCGGAGCTGGAAACACCATATATTTT. This rearrangement joins TRBV3-1 to TRBJ1-3; no definite D call. This CDR3 region has 14 residues. Germline values: CDR1 LGHDT, CDR2 YNNKEL (reference sequence). The V and J ends lost 2 bases and 2 bases respectively, with 7 bases between them. The whole variable domain, remainder taken from reference TRBV3-1 and TRBJ1-3, is DTAVSQTPKYLVTQMGNDKSIKCEQNLGHDTMYWYKQDSKKFLKIMFSYNNKELIINETVPNRFSPKSPDKAHLNLHINSLELGDSAVYFCASSQPGAGNTIYFGEGSWLTVV.

Many counts were recorded for this clonotype. CDR3 loop: CASSLGRLDTQYF. DNA of the CDR3: TGTGCCAGCAGCTTAGGCCGTCTAGATACGCAGTATTTT. V is TRBV7-6 and J is TRBJ2-3; the D is unclear. Germline V gene data show CDR1 as SGHVS and CDR2 as FNYEAQ. V lost 1 base and J 5 bases, leaving 7 bases between the germline ends. The CDR3 length is 13 residues.

V usage is TRBV28 and J usage is TRBJ2-3; 7 nucleotides match TRBD1. The trim removed 6 bases at V and 3 bases at J, leaving 9 bases unmatched. The CDR3 runs 15 residues. CDR1 is MDHEN and CDR2 is SYDVKM in the germline V gene. The chain's CDR3 is CASSEIQGKTDTQYF. The CDR3 nucleotides read TGTGCCAGCAGCGAGATACAGGGGAAGACAGATACGCAGTATTTT.

This clonotype was seen a few times. The chain employs TRBV23-1 and TRBJ2-7; D ambiguous. TRBV23-1 is an open reading frame, and its role is uncertain. The V end lost 8 bases, the J end lost 6 bases, and 11 bases lay between the germline ends. The CDR3 has 11 residues. DNA for the CDR3: TGCGCCAGCGAGTACTGGGGCGAGCAGTACGTC. Amino acids: CASEYWGEQYV.

This clonotype was counted between two and nine times. The chain links TRBV20-1 to TRBJ1-1; no reliable D call. Looked up from germline, CDR1 is DFQATT and CDR2 is SNEGSKA (reference sequence). With 2 bases removed from V and 0 bases from J, the gap between germline ends came to 7 bases. This CDR3 is 13 amino acids long. The CDR3: CSARRNLNTEAFF. The CDR3 DNA reads TGCAGTGCTAGACGGAACTTGAACACTGAAGCTTTCTTT.

This clonotype was observed at least ten times. The rearrangement links TRBV27 to TRBJ2-1, with D possibly being TRBD1 (5 bases). This CDR3 has 13 residues. Trimming left V 7 bases short and J 6 bases short, with 13 bases between. Germline V gene sequence: CDR1 MNHEY, CDR2 SMNVEV (reference sequence). The CDR3 region is CASTSHTGNEQFF. The DNA of the CDR3 is TGTGCCAGCACCTCCCACACAGGCAATGAGCAGTTCTTC.

This clonotype was seen ten or more times. The chain is built from TRBV4-1 and TRBJ1-2; D is possibly TRBD1 (6 bases). Germline CDR1 is MGHRA and CDR2 is YSYEKL. The CDR3 has 16 amino acids. Trimming took 3 bases from V and 0 from J, leaving 14 bases between them. The CDR3 protein is CASSQGHRGPNYGYTF. CDR3 bases: TGCGCCAGCAGCCAGGGCCACCGGGGGCCTAACTATGGCTACACCTTC.

This clonotype appeared many times. The chain has TRBV24-1 and TRBJ1-3; D is undetermined. Germline V lookup: CDR1 KGHDR, CDR2 SFDVKD. The CDR3 totals 13 residues. Trimming stripped 1 base from V and 14 bases from J, with 14 bases between. CDR3 amino acids: CATSDFGVSGVYF. The CDR3 nucleotides read TGTGCCACCAGTGATTTTGGTGTCAGCGGTGTATATTTT.